This T cell receptor beta chain was sequenced during a study of blood T cell repertoires in COVID-19. Cohort placement rested on clinical history that participants reported themselves. The CDR3 loop spans 14 amino acids. With 0 bases removed from V and 4 bases from J, the gap between germline ends came to 9 bases. Germline CDR1 is MNHEY and CDR2 is SMNVEV (reference sequence). Only in-frame clones appear in the TCRdb table, and some are missing; sequencing was by immunoSEQ multiplex PCR. In the table there are more than 200,000 clones, 75% to 90% of which are singletons. This TCR came from a woman aged 25 to 39 with acute COVID-19. Sequenced input: PBMCs or T cells enriched from blood (not recorded which). The chain uses TRBV27 and TRBJ1-2, with D possibly TRBD1 on 5 matching bases. CDR3 sequence: CASSLSRDIYGYTF. In nucleotides, the CDR3 is TGTGCCAGCAGTTTATCCAGGGATATCTATGGCTACACCTTC.